This T cell receptor beta chain was identified during a study of OX40 agonist ivuxolimab in advanced cancers. Across the whole study: Melanoma, hepatocellular carcinoma, head and neck or renal cell cancer occurred in dose-escalation patients. The study's findings and limits: The authors also found low normalized T-cell clonal expansion in some nonresponders. Among expanded peripheral T cells, antigen specificity went undetermined.

Germline values: CDR1 SGHAT, CDR2 FQDESV (reference sequence). The CDR3 has 16 residues. With respect to this clone: Its antigen is currently unknown.

Clones were read by immunoSEQ multiplex PCR, and TCRdb kept only the in-frame ones, dropping some. The repertoire holds over 85,000 clones, with 80% to 95% as singletons. The rearrangement joins TRBV11-1 to TRBJ2-5; the D is unclear. The J call could be wrong; TRBJ2-7 is a better fit for the DNA end. The receptor's source is an adult with an advanced solid tumor such as melanoma, head and neck, liver or kidney cancer. This specimen consisted of CD4+ or CD8+ T cells sorted from blood, obtained in a trial of the OX40 agonist ivuxolimab. The DNA for the CDR3 is TGTGCCAGCAGCTCACCGGGTGGGCGCGGAACCTACGAGCAGTACTTC. The encoded protein is CASSSPGGRGTYEQYF.